The next 22 T cell receptor beta chains were all read from a single sample in a study of blood T cell repertoires in COVID-19 (dated by TCRdb to 2020 to 2021). The method behind the library was the immunoSEQ multiplex PCR assay. TCRdb took over this immuneACCESS table, retaining in-frame rearrangements with V and J assigned. Such tables are incomplete; in checked studies, under half of the missing clones stem from an unresolved V gene, and the remainder is unexplained. The sample has more than 95,000 clones on record, over 75% of them singletons. About 6.3% of the sample lies in the top ten. The sequenced sample was peripheral blood. The receptor source for this set is a human donor in a cohort sampled during active COVID-19.

The chain links TRBV4-2 to TRBJ2-1, with 16 bases aligning to TRBD2. Trimming removed 2 bases from V and 4 bases from J; junction bases left unmatched: 11. CDR1 and CDR2 (germline): LGHNA, YNFKEQ. The CDR3 is 20 amino acids. CDR3 residues: CASSQLPGTSGGAGYNEQFF. The DNA of the CDR3 is TGTGCCAGCAGCCAACTCCCCGGGACTAGCGGGGGGGCTGGTTACAATGAGCAGTTCTTC.

The chain recombines TRBV7-9 with TRBJ2-7; TRBD2 matches 9 bases. The V gene's germline CDR1 is SEHNR and CDR2 FQNEAQ (reference sequence). The CDR3 consists of 15 residues. With 5 bases clipped from V and 4 bases from J, the junction kept 9 bases outside the gene matches. This chain's CDR3 is CASSAAGTSGYEQYF. The DNA for the CDR3 is TGTGCCAGCAGCGCAGCGGGAACTAGCGGGTACGAGCAGTACTTC.

The gene calls are TRBV6-6 and TRBJ1-5, with 7 bases lining up with TRBD1. Losses at the gene ends were 6 bases for V and 2 bases for J; bases not matched to a gene: 4. The CDR3 extends over 14 amino acids. Germline values: CDR1 MNHNY, CDR2 SVGAGI (reference sequence). The CDR3 protein is CASRFDRGNQPQHF. The CDR3, as DNA: TGTGCCAGCAGATTCGACAGGGGCAATCAGCCCCAGCATTTT.

The chain has TRBV28 and TRBJ2-3, with a weak D call TRBD1 (5 bases). The CDR3 contains 15 residues. Germline V gene sequence: CDR1 MDHEN, CDR2 SYDVKM. Trimming took off 6 bases at V and 2 bases at J, with 15 bases between the two ends. The CDR3 nucleotides are TGTGCCAGCAGCCCAATTATGGGGCCCACAGATACGCAGTATTTT. Translated: CASSPIMGPTDTQYF.

The rearrangement links TRBV27 to TRBJ1-4; weak D call: TRBD1 (6 bases). The CDR3 contains 14 residues. The germline V gene encodes CDR1 MNHEY and CDR2 SMNVEV (reference sequence). Trimming shortened V by 5 bases and J by 8 bases, and 15 bases separated the two germline ends. The CDR3 here is CASSLRGRGEKLFF. CDR3 nucleotide sequence: TGTGCCAGCAGTCTCAGGGGAAGGGGCGAAAAACTGTTTTTT.

A single count supports this clone. This sequence joins TRBV19 and TRBJ2-1; D is unresolved. Germline CDR1 reads LNHDA; CDR2 reads SQIVND (reference sequence). CDR3 length equals 11 residues. V was shortened by 11 bases and J by 3 bases, with 8 bases between the two germline ends. The CDR3 loop reads CAVGFYNEQFF. The DNA for the CDR3 is TGTGCCGTCGGGTTCTACAATGAGCAGTTCTTC.

In the case of this clone: One junction end disagrees with the germline gene, perhaps due to a read error. V is TRBV7-3 and J is TRBJ2-3; the D gene is possibly TRBD2 (5 bases). The V gene's germline CDR1 is SGHTA and CDR2 FQGTGA. The CDR3 is 14 amino acids. In nucleotides, the CDR3 is TGTGCCAGCAACTTAGGGCTAGCTCCAGATACGCAGTATTTT. Its protein is CASNLGLAPDTQYF.

The chain combines TRBV19 with TRBJ2-4, with TRBD1 identical over 8 bases. The CDR3 consists of 16 residues. Germline V CDR1 and CDR2: LNHDA, SQIVND (reference sequence). Trimming removed 5 bases from V and 0 bases from J; junction bases left unmatched: 6. DNA for the CDR3: TGTGCCAGTAGTCCCGACAGGGGCCGAGCCAAAAACATTCAGTACTTC. It is translated as CASSPDRGRAKNIQYF. Using reference TRBV19 and TRBJ2-4 for the parts outside the CDR3, the full variable domain is DGGITQSPKYLFRKEGQNVTLSCEQNLNHDAMYWYRQDPGQGLRLIYYSQIVNDFQKGDIAEGYSVSREKKESFPLTVTSAQKNPTAFYLCASSPDRGRAKNIQYFGAGTRLSVL.

The chain couples TRBV9 to TRBJ2-3; possibly TRBD1 for D (6 bases). This CDR3 is 13 amino acids long. V was cut by 2 bases and J by 5 bases, with 9 bases left in between. Germline V lookup: CDR1 SGDLS, CDR2 YYNGEE. CDR3 nucleotide sequence: TGTGCCAGCAGCGTTGGGGGCGTAGATACGCAGTATTTT. It translates to CASSVGGVDTQYF.

V and J are TRBV5-6 and TRBJ2-3; D is possibly TRBD2 (6 bases). CDR1 is SGHDT, CDR2 YYEEEE, per germline. The CDR3 covers 15 residues. V gave up 4 bases and J gave up 6 bases, with 18 bases separating them. The CDR3 loop is CASSRAGLGDDTQYF. The CDR3 DNA follows: TGTGCCAGCAGCCGCGCGGGACTGGGGGACGATACGCAGTATTTT. Combining the CDR3 with reference TRBV5-6 and TRBJ2-3 gives the whole variable domain DAGVTQSPTHLIKTRGQQVTLRCSPKSGHDTVSWYQQALGQGPQFIFQYYEEEERQRGNFPDRFSGHQFPNYSSELNVNALLLGDSALYLCASSRAGLGDDTQYFGPGTRLTVL.

The CDR3 reads CASSLLAGAGGTDTQYF. The CDR3 bases are TGTGCCAGCAGCCTCCTAGCGGGGGCTGGGGGAACAGATACGCAGTATTTT. The V and J genes are TRBV4-2 and TRBJ2-3, with 10 bases fitting TRBD2. This CDR3 is built from 17 residues. J lost 3 bases, V lost 4 bases, and 10 bases had no gene match. Germline CDR1 and CDR2: LGHNA and YNFKEQ.

CDR3 amino acids: CASSTFSEQFF. As DNA, the CDR3 is TGTGCCAGTAGTACCTTTAGTGAGCAGTTCTTC. The V and J genes are TRBV19 and TRBJ2-1; D gene uncertain. Trimming shortened V by 4 bases and J by 9 bases, and 7 bases separated the two germline ends. From germline, CDR1 is LNHDA and CDR2 SQIVND (reference sequence). The CDR3 consists of 11 residues.

The genes are TRBV5-6 and TRBJ1-1; D not resolved. The V gene's germline CDR1 is SGHDT and CDR2 YYEEEE. This CDR3 has 14 amino acids. V dropped 1 base and J dropped 1 base, with 8 bases sitting between them. The CDR3 DNA reads as TGTGCCAGCAGCTTGCGGCCGGGGAACACTGAAGCTTTCTTT. Its translation: CASSLRPGNTEAFF.

This chain joins TRBV6-2 or TRBV6-3 and TRBJ2-2, with D maybe TRBD2 (5 bases). The CDR3 covers 16 residues. Germline values: CDR1 MNHEY, CDR2 SVGEGT. Trimming took off 2 bases at V and 0 bases at J, with 10 bases between the two ends. The CDR3 is CASSYLDYANTGELFF. CDR3 in DNA: TGTGCCAGCAGTTACCTTGACTACGCGAACACCGGGGAGCTGTTTTTT.

V is TRBV13 and J is TRBJ1-3; 10 bases are shared with TRBD1. The CDR3 sequence is 19 residues long. After removal of 5 bases from V and 1 base from J, the junction contained 14 bases not matched to a gene. CDR1 is PRHDT and CDR2 is FYEKMQ in the germline V gene (reference sequence). Written as DNA, the CDR3 is TGTGCCAGCAGCCGGGGACAGGGGAGGAAGGGTCTATCTGGAAACACCATATATTTT. The encoded protein is CASSRGQGRKGLSGNTIYF.

This clone turned up a few times. This CDR3 is CASTPLRGIYGYTF. CDR3 nucleotide sequence: TGTGCCAGCACCCCCCTTAGGGGAATTTATGGCTACACCTTC. The chain recombines TRBV6-5 with TRBJ1-2; D possibly corresponds to TRBD1 (5 bases). Trimming removed 7 bases from V and 5 bases from J, with 17 bases in between. The germline V gene has CDR1 MNHEY and CDR2 SVGAGI. This CDR3 has 14 residues.

This chain joins TRBV2 and TRBJ1-6; 7 bases map to TRBD1. V dropped 2 bases and J dropped 0; count of bases not matched to a gene: 7. The germline V gene has CDR1 SNHLY and CDR2 FYNNEI. CDR3 size: 18 residues. The CDR3 region has the DNA TGTGCCAGCAGTGAATTCTCGACAGGGAGCTCCTATAATTCACCCCTCCACTTT. As protein: CASSEFSTGSSYNSPLHF.

This clone appeared a few times. The chain joins TRBV5-4 to TRBJ1-6; possibly TRBD1 for D (5 bases). The germline gives CDR1 SGHNT, CDR2 YYREEE (reference sequence). This CDR3 has 14 residues. With 4 bases removed from V and 9 bases from J, the gap between germline ends came to 14 bases. This chain's CDR3 is CASSLGGSGSPLHF. The CDR3 nucleotides read TGTGCCAGCAGCCTTGGGGGGTCAGGTTCACCCCTCCACTTT.

The chain carries TRBV27 and TRBJ2-1; 7 bases are a match to TRBD2. This CDR3 has 16 amino acids. The V segment lost 7 bases and the J segment 2 bases; nucleotides outside the gene matches: 11. Per the germline V gene, CDR1 is MNHEY and CDR2 is SMNVEV (reference sequence). The CDR3 DNA reads TGTGCCAGCAACCCGTTCGGGACTAATCCCTACAATGAGCAGTTCTTC. It translates to CASNPFGTNPYNEQFF.

The V call is TRBV6-5, the J call TRBJ2-7, with 7 bases aligning to TRBD1. Germline lookup yields CDR1 MNHEY and CDR2 SVGAGI. V lost 2 bases and J lost 6; bases outside the gene matches: 4. This CDR3 has 13 residues. As DNA, the CDR3 is TGTGCCAGCAGTTACACGGCAGGGGGCGAGCAGTACTTC. It encodes CASSYTAGGEQYF.

V usage is TRBV28 and J usage is TRBJ1-2; D might be TRBD1 (5 bases). CDR3 length: 13 amino acids. With 6 bases removed from V and 4 bases from J, the gap between germline ends came to 12 bases. Germline V CDR1 and CDR2: MDHEN, SYDVKM. In DNA form, the CDR3 reads TGTGCCAGCAGACTTCAGGGTCTCTATGGCTACACCTTC. The encoded protein is CASRLQGLYGYTF.

V usage is TRBV19 and J usage is TRBJ1-2; 9 nucleotides match TRBD1. The CDR3 is 12 residues long. Germline V gives CDR1 LNHDA, CDR2 SQIVND (reference sequence). The ends lost 5 bases at V and 14 bases at J; junction bases unmatched: 9. Written as DNA, the CDR3 is TGTGCCAGTAGTCCCAGACAGGGGGAAGCAACCTTC. Translation gives CASSPRQGEATF.